This record concerns one T cell receptor beta chain sequence. These data come from a study of blood T cell repertoires in COVID-19. Clones were sequenced by immunoSEQ multiplex PCR, and TCRdb holds only the in-frame ones, with some missing. The table includes some 270,000 clones, approximately 86% detected once. The sample comprised peripheral blood. This sequence was found in a man aged 35 to 55 with active or convalescent COVID-19.

Here the CDR3 DNA reads TGTGCCAGCAGTTTATCCTGGACAGGGTACGGGGCTGAAGCTTTCTTT. Amino acid sequence: CASSLSWTGYGAEAFF. This chain uses TRBV27 with TRBJ1-1, with 8 bases lining up with TRBD1. The CDR3 extends over 16 amino acids. Germline V gives CDR1 MNHEY, CDR2 SMNVEV (reference sequence). With 0 bases clipped from V and 6 bases from J, the junction kept 9 bases outside the gene matches.